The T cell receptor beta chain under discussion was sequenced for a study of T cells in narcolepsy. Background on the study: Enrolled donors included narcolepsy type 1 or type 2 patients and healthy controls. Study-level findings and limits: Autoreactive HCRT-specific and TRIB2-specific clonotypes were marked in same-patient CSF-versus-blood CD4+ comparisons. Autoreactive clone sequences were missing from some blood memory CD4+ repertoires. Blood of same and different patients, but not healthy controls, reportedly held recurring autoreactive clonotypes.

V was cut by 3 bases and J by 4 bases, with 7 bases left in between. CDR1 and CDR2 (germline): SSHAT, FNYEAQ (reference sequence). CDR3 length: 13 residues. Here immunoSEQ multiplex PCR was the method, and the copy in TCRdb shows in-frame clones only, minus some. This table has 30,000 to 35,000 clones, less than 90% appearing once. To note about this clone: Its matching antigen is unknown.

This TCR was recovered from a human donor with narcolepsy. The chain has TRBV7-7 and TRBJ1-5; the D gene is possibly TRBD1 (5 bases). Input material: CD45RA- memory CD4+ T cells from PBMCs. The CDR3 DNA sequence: TGTGCCAGCAGCTTGGGACCTAATCAGCCCCAGCATTTT. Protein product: CASSLGPNQPQHF.